The source of this TCR beta chain is a study of monozygotic twins with inflammatory bowel disease. TCRdb re-called the 5' RACE reads and shows each CDR3 protein once, DNA omitted. The sample table includes about 330,000 distinct CDR3 sequences. There are 12 residues in the CDR3. From germline, CDR1 is DFQATT and CDR2 SNEGSKA (reference sequence). Blood (approximately 2.7 ml) was collected from every donor individually. Details on this clonotype: Its antigen is currently unknown.

Study-level findings and limits: Researchers were unable to tell different T cell subtypes apart. The sharing of clonotypes with others was lower in IBD patients than in healthy twins, especially with disease activity.

The V call is TRBV20-1, the J call TRBJ2-3. Sequenced material: blood. The receptor's source is a human donor with ulcerative colitis or Crohn's disease, or a healthy co-twin of an affected twin (not recorded which). The CDR3 is CSATDLLDTQYF.